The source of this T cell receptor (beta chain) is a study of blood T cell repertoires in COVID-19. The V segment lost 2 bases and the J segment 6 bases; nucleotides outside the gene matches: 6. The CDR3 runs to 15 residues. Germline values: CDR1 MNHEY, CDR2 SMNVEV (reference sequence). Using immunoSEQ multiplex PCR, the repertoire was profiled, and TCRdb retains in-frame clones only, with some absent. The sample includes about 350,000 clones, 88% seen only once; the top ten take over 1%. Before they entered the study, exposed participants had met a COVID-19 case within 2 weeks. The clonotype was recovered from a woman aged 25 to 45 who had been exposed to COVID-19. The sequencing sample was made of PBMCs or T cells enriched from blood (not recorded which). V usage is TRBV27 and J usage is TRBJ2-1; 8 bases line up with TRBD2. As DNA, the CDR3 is TGTGCCAGCAGTTTAGCGGGAGGAAGTGGCAATGAGCAGTTCTTC. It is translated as CASSLAGGSGNEQFF.